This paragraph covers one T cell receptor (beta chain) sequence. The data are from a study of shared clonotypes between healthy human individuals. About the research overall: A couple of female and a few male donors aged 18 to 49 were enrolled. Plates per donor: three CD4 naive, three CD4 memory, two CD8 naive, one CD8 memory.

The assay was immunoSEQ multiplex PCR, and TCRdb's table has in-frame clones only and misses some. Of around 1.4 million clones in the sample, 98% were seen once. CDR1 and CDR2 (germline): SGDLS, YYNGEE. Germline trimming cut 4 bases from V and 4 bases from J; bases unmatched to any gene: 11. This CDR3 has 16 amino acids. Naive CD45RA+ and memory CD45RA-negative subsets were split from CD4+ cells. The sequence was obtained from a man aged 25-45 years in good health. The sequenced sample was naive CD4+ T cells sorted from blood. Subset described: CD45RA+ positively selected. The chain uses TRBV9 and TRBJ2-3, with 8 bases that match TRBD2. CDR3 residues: CASSSEGREVSDTQYF. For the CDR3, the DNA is TGTGCCAGCAGCTCGGAGGGGCGGGAGGTTTCAGATACGCAGTATTTT.